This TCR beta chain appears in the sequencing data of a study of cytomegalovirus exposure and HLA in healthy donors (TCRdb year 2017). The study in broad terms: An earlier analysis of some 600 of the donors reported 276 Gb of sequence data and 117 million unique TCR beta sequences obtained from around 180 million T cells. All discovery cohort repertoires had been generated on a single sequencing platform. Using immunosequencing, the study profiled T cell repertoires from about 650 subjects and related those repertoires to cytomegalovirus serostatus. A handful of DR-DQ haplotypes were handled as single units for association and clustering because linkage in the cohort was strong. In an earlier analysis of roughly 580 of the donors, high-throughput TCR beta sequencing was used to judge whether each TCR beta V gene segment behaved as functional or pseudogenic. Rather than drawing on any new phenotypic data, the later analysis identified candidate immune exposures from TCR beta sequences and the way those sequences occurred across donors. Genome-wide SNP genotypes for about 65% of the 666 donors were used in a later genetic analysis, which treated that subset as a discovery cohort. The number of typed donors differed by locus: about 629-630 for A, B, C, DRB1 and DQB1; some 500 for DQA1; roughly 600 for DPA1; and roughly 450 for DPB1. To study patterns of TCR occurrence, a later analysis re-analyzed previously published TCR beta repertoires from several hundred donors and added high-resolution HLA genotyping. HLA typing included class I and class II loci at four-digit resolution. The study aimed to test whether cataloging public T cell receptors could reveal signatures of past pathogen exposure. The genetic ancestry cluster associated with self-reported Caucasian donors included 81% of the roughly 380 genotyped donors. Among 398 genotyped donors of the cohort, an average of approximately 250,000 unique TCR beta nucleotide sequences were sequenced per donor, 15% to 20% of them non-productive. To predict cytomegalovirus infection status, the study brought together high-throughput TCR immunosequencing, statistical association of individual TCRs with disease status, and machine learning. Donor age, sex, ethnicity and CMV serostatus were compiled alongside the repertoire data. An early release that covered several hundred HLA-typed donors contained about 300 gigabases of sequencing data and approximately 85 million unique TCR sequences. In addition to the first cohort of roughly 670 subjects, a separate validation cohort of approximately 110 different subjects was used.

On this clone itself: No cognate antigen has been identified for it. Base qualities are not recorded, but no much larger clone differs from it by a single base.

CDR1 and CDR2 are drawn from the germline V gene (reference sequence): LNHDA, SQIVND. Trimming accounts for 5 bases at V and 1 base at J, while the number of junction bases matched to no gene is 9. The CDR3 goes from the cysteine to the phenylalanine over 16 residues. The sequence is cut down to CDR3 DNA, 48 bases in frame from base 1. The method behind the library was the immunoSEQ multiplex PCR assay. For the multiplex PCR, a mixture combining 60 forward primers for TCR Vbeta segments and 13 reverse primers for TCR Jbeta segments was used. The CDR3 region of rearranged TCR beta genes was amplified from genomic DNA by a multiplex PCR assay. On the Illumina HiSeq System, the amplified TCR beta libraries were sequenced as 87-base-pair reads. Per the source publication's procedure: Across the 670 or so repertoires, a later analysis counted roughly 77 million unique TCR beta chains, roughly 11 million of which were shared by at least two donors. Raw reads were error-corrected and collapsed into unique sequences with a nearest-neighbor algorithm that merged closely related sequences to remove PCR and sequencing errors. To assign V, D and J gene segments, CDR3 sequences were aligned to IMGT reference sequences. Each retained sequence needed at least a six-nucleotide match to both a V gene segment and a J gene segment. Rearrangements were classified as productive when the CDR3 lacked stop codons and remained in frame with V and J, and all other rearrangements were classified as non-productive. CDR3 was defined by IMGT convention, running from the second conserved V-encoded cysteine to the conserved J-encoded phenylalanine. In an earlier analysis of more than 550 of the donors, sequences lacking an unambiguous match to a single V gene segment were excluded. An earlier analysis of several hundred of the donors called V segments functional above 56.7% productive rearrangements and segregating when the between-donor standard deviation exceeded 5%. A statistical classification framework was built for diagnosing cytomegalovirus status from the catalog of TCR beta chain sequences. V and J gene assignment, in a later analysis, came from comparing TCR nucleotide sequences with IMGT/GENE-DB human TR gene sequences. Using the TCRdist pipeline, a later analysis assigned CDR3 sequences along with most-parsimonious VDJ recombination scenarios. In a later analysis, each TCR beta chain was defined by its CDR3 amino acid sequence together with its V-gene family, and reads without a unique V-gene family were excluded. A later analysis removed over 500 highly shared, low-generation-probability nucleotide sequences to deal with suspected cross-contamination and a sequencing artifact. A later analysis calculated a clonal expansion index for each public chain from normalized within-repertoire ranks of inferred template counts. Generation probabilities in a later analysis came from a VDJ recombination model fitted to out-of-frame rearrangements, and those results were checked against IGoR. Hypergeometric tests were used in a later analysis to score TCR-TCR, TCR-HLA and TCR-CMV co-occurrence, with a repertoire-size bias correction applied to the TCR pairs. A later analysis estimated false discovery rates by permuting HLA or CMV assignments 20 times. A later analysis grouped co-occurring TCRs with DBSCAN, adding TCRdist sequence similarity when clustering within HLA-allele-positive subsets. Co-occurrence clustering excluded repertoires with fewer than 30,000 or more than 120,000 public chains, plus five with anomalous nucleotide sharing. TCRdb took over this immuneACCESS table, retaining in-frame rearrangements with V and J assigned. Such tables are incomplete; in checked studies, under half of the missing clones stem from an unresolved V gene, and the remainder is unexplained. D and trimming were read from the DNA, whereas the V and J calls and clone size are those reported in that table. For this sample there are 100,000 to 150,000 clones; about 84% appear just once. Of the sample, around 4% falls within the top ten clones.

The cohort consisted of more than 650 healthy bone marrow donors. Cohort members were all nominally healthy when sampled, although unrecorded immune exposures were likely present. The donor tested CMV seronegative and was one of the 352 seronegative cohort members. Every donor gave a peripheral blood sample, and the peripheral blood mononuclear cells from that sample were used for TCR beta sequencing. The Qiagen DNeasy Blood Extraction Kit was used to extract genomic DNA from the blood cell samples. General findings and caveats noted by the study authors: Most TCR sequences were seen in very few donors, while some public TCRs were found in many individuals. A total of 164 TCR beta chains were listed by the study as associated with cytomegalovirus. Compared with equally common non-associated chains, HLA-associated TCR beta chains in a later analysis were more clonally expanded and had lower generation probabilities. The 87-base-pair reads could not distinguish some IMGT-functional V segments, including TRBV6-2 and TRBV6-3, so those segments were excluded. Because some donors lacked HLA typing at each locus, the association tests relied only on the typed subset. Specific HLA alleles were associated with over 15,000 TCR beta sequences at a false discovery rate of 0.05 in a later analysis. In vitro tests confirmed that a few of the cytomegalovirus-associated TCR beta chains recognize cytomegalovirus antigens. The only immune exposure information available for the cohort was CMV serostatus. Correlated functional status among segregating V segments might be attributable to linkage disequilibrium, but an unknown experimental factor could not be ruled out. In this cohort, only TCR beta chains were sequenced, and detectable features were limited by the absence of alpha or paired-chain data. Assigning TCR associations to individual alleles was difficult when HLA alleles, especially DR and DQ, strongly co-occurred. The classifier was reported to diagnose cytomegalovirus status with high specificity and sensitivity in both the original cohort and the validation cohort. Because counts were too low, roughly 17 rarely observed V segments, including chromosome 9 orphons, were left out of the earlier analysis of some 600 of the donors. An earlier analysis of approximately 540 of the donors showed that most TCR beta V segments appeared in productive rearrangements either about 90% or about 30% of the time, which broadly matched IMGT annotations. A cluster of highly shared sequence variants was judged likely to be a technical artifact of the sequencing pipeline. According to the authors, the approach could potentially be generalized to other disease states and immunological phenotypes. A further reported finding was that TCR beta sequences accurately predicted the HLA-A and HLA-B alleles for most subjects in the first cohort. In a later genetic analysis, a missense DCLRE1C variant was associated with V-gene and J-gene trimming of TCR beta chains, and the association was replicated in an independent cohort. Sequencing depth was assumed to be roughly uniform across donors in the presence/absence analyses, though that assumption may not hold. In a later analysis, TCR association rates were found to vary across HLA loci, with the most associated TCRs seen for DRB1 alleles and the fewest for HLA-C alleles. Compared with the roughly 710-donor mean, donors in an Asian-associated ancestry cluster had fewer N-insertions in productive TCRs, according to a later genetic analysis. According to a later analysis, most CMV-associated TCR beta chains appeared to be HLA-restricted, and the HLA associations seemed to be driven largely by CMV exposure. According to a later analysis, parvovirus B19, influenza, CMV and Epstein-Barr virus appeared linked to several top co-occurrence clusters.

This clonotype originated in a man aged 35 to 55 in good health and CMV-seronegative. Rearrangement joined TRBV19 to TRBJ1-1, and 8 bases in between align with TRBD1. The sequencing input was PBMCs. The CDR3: CASSPGQGAENTEAFF. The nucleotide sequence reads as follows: TGTGCCAGTAGTCCCGGCCAGGGGGCCGAGAACACTGAAGCTTTCTTT.